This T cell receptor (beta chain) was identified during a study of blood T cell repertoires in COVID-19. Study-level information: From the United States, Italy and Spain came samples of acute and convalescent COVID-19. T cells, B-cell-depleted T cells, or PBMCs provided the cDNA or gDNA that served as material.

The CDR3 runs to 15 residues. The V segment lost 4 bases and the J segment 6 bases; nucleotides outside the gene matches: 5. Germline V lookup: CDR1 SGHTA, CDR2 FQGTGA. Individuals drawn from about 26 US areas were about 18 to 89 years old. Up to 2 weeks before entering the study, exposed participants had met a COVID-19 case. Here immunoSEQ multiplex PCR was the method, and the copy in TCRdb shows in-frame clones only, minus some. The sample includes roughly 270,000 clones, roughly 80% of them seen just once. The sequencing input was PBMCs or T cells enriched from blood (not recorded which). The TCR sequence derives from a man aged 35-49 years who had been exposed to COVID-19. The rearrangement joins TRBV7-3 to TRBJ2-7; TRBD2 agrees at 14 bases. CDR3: CASSSPGLAGAEQYF. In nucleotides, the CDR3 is TGTGCCAGCAGCTCCCCGGGACTAGCGGGAGCCGAGCAGTACTTC. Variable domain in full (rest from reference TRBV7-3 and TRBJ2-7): GAGVSQTPSNKVTEKGKYVELRCDPISGHTALYWYRQSLGQGPEFLIYFQGTGAADDSGLPNDRFFAVRPEGSVSTLKIQRTERGDSAVYLCASSSPGLAGAEQYFGPGTRLTVT.